The T cell receptor beta chain described here comes from a study of blood T cell repertoires in COVID-19. The participants were between about 18 and 90 years old and came from fewer than 25 US areas. Cohorts were determined from participant-reported clinical history. There are 13 residues in the CDR3. V was trimmed by 0 bases and J by 13 bases, leaving 14 bases between them. The germline gives CDR1 MNHEY, CDR2 SVGAGI. Method: immunoSEQ multiplex PCR; TCRdb's copy keeps in-frame clones and lacks some. The repertoire holds 200,000 to 250,000 clones, 84% seen once, with 1.8% in the top ten. Sequenced material: PBMCs or T cells enriched from blood (not recorded which). The TCR sequence derives from a man between 60 and 75 years old who had recovered from COVID-19. The V and J genes are TRBV6-5 and TRBJ2-3; D unclear. In DNA, the CDR3 is TGTGCCAGCAGTTACTCTGGGTTCCCCCGGGAGTATTTT. Its translation: CASSYSGFPREYF.